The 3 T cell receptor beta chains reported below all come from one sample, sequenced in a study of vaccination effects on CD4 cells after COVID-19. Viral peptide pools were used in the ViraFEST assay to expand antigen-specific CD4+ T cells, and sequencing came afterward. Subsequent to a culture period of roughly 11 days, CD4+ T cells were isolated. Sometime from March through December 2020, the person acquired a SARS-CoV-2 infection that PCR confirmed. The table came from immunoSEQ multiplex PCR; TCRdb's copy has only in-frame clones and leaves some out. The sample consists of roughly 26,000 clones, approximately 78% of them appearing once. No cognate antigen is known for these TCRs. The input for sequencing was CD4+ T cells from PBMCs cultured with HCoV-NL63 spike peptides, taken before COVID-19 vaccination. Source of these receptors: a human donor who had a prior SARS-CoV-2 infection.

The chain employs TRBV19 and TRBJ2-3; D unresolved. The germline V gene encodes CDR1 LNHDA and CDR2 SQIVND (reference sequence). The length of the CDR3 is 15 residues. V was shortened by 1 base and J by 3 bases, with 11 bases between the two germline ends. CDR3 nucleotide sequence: TGTGCCAGTAGTATAGCAACGGCAGCAACAGATACGCAGTATTTT. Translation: CASSIATAATDTQYF.

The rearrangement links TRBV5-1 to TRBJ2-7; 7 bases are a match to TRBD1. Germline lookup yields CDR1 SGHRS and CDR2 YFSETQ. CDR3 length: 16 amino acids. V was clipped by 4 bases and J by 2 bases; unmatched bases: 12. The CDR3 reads CASSPTTGSRTYEQYF. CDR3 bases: TGCGCCAGCAGCCCGACGACAGGGTCCCGCACCTACGAGCAGTACTTC.

The CDR3 sequence: CASSQGGMGTEAFF. The CDR3 coding sequence is TGTGCCAGCAGCCAAGGAGGGATGGGGACTGAAGCTTTCTTT. The chain joins TRBV3-1 (or the pseudogene TRBV3-2) to TRBJ1-1, with unresolved D. Trimming took 1 base from V and 5 from J, leaving 11 bases between them. CDR1 LGHDT and CDR2 YNNKEL come from the germline V gene (reference sequence). The CDR3 runs 14 residues.